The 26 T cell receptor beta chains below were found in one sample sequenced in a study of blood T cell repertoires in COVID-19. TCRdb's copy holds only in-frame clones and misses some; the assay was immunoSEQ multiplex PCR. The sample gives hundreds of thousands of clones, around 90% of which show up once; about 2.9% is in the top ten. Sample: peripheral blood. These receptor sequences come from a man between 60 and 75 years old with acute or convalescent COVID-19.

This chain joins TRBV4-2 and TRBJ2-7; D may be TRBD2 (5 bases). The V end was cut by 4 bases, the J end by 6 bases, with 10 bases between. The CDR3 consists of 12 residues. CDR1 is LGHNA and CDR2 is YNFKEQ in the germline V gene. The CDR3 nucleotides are TGTGCCAGCAGCCCGGGTGGGAGCGAGCAGTACTTC. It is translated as CASSPGGSEQYF.

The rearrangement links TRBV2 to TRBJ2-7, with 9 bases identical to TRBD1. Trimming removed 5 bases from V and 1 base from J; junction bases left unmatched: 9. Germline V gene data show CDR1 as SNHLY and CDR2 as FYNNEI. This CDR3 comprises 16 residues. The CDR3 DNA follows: TGTGCCAGCAGTCGGGACAGGGTCGGGGCGTCCTACGAGCAGTACTTC. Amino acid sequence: CASSRDRVGASYEQYF.

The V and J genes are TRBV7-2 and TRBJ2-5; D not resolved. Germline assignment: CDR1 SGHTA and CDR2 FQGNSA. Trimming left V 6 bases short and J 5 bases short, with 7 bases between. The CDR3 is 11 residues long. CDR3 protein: CASRYRETQYF. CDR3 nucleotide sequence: TGTGCCAGCAGGTACCGGGAGACCCAGTACTTC.

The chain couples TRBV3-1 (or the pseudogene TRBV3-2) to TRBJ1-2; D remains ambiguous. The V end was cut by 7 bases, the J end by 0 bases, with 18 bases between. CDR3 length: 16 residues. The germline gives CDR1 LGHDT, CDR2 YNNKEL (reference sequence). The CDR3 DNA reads TGTGCCAGCACCCCGGTTCGAGGAGCAGCTAACTATGGCTACACCTTC. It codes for CASTPVRGAANYGYTF.

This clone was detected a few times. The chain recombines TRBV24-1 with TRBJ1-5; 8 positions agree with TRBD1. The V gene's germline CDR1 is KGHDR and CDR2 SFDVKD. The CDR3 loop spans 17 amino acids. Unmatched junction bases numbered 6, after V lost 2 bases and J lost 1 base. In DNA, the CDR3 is TGTGCCACCAGTGATTCGGGCAGGGGGCTGAGCAATCAGCCCCAGCATTTT. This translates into CATSDSGRGLSNQPQHF.

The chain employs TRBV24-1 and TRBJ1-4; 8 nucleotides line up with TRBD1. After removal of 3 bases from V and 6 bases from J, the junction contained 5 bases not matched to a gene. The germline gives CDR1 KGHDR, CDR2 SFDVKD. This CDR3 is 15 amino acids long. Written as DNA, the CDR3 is TGTGCCACCAGTGATCCAGGGGGCGCGGATGAAAAACTGTTTTTT. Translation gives CATSDPGGADEKLFF.

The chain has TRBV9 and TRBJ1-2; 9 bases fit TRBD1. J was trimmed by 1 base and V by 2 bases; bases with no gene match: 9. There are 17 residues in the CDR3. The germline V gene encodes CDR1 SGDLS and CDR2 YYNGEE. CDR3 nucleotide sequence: TGTGCCAGCAGCGTGGGGGGTGGGACAGGGATTAACTATGGCTACACCTTC. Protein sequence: CASSVGGGTGINYGYTF. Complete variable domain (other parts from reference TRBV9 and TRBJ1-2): DSGVTQTPKHLITATGQRVTLRCSPRSGDLSVYWYQQSLDQGLQFLIQYYNGEERAKGNILERFSAQQFPDLHSELNLSSLELGDSALYFCASSVGGGTGINYGYTFGSGTRLTVV.

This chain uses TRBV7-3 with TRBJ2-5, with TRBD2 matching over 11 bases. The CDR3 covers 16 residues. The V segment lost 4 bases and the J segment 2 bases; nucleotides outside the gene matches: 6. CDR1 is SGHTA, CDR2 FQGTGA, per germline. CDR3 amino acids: CASSYSSGGTQETQYF. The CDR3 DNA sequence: TGTGCCAGCAGCTATTCTAGCGGGGGGACTCAAGAGACCCAGTACTTC.

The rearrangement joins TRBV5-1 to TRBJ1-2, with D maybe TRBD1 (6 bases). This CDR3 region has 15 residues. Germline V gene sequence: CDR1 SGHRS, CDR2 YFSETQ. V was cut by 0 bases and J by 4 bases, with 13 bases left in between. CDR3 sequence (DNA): TGCGCCAGCAGCTTGGCCGGGGGGCGCGGCTATGGCTACACCTTC. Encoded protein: CASSLAGGRGYGYTF.

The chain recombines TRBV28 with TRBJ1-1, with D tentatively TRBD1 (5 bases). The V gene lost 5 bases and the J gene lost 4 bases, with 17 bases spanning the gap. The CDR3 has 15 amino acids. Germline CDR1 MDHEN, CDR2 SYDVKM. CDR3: CASSLIPGLATEAFF. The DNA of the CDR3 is TGTGCCAGCAGTCTTATACCGGGACTCGCCACTGAAGCTTTCTTT.

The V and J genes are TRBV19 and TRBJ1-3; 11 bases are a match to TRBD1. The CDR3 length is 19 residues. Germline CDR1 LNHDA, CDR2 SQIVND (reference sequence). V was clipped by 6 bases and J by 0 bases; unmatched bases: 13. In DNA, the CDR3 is TGTGCCAGTAGAGCTGCGGGACAGGGGGTAGTGGGCTCTGGAAACACCATATATTTT. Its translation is CASRAAGQGVVGSGNTIYF.

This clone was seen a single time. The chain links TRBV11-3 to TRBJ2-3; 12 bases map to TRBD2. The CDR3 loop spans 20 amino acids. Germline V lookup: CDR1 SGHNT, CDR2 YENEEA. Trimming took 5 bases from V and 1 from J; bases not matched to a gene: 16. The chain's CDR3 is CASSPRSGLAGGPRTDTQYF. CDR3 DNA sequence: TGTGCCAGCAGCCCCCGGTCGGGCCTAGCGGGGGGGCCTCGCACAGATACGCAGTATTTT.

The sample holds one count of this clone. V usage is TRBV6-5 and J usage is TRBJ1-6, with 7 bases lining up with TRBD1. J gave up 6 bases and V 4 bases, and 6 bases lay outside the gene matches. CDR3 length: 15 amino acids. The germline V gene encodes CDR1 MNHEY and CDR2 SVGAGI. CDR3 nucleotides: TGTGCCAGCAGTTCCCTCGAGGGGGCTAATTCACCCCTCCACTTT. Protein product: CASSSLEGANSPLHF.

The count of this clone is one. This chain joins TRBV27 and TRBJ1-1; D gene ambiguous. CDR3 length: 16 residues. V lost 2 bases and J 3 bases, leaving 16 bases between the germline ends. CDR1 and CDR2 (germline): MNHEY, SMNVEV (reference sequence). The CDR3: CASSLLGRGSYTEAFF. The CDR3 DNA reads TGTGCCAGCAGTTTACTCGGCCGGGGTAGTTACACTGAAGCTTTCTTT.

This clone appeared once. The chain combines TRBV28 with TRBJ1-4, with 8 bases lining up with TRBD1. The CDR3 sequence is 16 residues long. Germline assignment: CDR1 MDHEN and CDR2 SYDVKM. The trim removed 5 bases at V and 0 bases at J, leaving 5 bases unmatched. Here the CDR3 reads CASSRTGTATNEKLFF. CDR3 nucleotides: TGTGCCAGCAGTAGGACAGGGACTGCAACTAATGAAAAACTGTTTTTT.

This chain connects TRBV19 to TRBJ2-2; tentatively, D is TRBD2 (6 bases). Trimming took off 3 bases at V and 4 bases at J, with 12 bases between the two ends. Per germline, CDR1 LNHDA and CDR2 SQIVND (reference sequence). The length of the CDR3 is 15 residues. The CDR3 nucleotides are TGTGCCAGTAGTATGAGCGGAGGGAGCACCGGGGAGCTGTTTTTT. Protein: CASSMSGGSTGELFF.

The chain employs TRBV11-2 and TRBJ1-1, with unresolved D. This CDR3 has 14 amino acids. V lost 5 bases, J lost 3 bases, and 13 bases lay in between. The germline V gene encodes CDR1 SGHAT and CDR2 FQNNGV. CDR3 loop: CASSLGGLYTEAFF. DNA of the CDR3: TGTGCCAGCAGCCTCGGAGGGCTCTACACTGAAGCTTTCTTT.

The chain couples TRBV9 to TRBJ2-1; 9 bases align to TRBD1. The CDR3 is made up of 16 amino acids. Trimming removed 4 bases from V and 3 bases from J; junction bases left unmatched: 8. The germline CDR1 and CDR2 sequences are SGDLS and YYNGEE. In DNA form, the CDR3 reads TGTGCCAGCAGCCTTACAGGGGGCCTGATCTACAATGAGCAGTTCTTC. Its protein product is CASSLTGGLIYNEQFF.

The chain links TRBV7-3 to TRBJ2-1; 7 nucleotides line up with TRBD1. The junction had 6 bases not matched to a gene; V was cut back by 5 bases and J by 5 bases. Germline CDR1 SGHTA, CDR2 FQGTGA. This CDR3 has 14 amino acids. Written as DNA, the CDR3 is TGTGCCAGCAGCCGGGGACAGCCGAACAATGAGCAGTTCTTC. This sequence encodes CASSRGQPNNEQFF.

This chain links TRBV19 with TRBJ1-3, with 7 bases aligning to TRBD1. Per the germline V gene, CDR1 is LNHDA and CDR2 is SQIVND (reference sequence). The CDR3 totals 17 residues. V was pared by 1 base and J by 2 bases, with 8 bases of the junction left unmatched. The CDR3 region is CASSIGQGAWPGNTIYF. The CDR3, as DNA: TGTGCCAGTAGTATAGGACAGGGAGCATGGCCTGGAAACACCATATATTTT.

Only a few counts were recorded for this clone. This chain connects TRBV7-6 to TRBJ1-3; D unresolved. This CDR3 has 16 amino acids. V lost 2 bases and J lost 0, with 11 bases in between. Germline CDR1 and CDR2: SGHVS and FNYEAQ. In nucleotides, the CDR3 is TGTGCCAGCAGCTTATCTGCGGCTGCCTCTGGAAACACCATATATTTT. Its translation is CASSLSAAASGNTIYF. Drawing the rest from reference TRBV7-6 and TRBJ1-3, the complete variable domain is GAGVSQSPRYKVTKRGQDVALRCDPISGHVSLYWYRQALGQGPEFLTYFNYEAQQDKSGLPNDRFSAERPEGSISTLTIQRTEQRDSAMYRCASSLSAAASGNTIYFGEGSWLTVV.

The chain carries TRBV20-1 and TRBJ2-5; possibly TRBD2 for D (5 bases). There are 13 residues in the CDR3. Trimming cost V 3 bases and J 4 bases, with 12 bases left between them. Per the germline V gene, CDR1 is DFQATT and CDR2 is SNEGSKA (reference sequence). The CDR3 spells CSASSLARETQYF. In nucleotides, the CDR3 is TGCAGTGCTAGTAGCCTAGCAAGAGAGACCCAGTACTTC.

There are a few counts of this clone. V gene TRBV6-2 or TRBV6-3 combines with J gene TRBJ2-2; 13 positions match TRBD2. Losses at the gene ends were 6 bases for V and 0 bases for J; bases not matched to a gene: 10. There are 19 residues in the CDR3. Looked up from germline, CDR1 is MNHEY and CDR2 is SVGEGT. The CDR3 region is CASSPLRTSGGTNTGELFF. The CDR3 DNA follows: TGTGCCAGCAGCCCCCTTCGGACTAGCGGGGGTACGAACACCGGGGAGCTGTTTTTT.

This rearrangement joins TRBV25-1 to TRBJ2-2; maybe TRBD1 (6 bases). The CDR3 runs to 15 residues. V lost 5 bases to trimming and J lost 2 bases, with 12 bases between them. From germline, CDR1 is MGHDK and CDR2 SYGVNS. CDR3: CASSPSQGNTGELFF. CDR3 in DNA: TGTGCCAGCAGTCCCTCACAGGGAAACACCGGGGAGCTGTTTTTT.

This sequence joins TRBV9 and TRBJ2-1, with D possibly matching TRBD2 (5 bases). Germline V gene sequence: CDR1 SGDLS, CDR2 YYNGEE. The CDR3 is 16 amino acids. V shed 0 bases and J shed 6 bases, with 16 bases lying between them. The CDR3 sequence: CASSVEGPADFNEQFF. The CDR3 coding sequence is TGTGCCAGCAGCGTAGAGGGCCCCGCGGACTTCAATGAGCAGTTCTTC.

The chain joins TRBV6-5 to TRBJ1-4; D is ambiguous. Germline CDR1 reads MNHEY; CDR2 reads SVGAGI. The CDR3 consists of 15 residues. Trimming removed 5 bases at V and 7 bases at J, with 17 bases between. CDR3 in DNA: TGTGCCAGCAGTACCCCCACCAGGATTGGTGAAAAACTGTTTTTT. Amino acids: CASSTPTRIGEKLFF.